These T cell receptor beta chains were read from a single sample in a study of T-cell memory formation after mild COVID-19. Via MiXCR, TCRdb re-called the 5' RACE reads, giving one row per CDR3 protein. The table shows approximately 500,000 distinct CDR3 sequences, with 20% to 25% occurring only once. Sequenced sample: PBMCs or a T cell subset sorted from them (not recorded which). Receptor source: an adult woman who had mild COVID-19 (a few samples of this study predate the infection). Cell type and time point are not known. The CDR3 runs from the conserved cysteine through the conserved F or W. D genes are given only for firm matches. For some rows the clone size is stated as once, few or many, or as a class when expanded; others skip it.

>TRBJ1-2|.|TRBV7-2|TRBD1
TGTGCCAGCAGCTTAGATCGGACAGGGGGTGGCTACACCTTC
CASSLDRTGGGYTF
>TRBJ1-2|few|TRBV4-1|.
TGCGCCAGCAGCCTCCTTTCCGGGCAGCCAGACGGAGGCTATGGCTACACCTTC
CASSLLSGQPDGGYGYTF
>TRBJ2-2|.|TRBV5-1|TRBD1
TGCGCCAGCAGCCCTGGGACAGAAAACACCGGGGAGCTGTTTTTT
CASSPGTENTGELFF
>TRBJ1-1|.|TRBV29-1|.
TGCAGCGTTGAATACAGGCCGAACACTGAAGCTTTCTTT
CSVEYRPNTEAFF
>TRBJ2-7|few|TRBV29-1|.
TGCAGCGTTGAAGGGTCAAACTACGAGCAGTACTTC
CSVEGSNYEQYF
>TRBJ2-5|few|TRBV6-1|TRBD1
TGTGCCAGCAGTGACCGGGACAGGGGGCAAGAGACCCAGTACTTC
CASSDRDRGQETQYF
>TRBJ2-7|few|TRBV19|.
TGTGCCAGTAGTATAGAGGGGGGCCGACACTACGAGCAGTACTTC
CASSIEGGRHYEQYF
>TRBJ1-1|few|TRBV7-2|.
TGTGCCAGCAGCTTAAACGGGTTGAACACTGAAGCTTTCTTT
CASSLNGLNTEAFF
>TRBJ2-7|.|TRBV25-1|.
TGTGCCAGCAGTGACTTTGGGGGGACAGCGTACGAGCAGTACTTC
CASSDFGGTAYEQYF
>TRBJ2-1|.|TRBV12-3/TRBV12-4|.
TGTGCCAGCTCCCGGAGGTTCTCCTACAATGAGCAGTTCTTC
CASSRRFSYNEQFF
>TRBJ2-7|few|TRBV5-1|TRBD1
TGCGCCAGCAGCTTCCCGGGACAGCGAGGCCACTACGAGCAGTACTTC
CASSFPGQRGHYEQYF
>TRBJ1-2|.|TRBV20-1|TRBD1
TGCAGTGCTAGCGGACAGGGCCTGGGGGGCTACACCTTC
CSASGQGLGGYTF
>TRBJ2-7|.|TRBV7-9|TRBD2
TGTGCCAGCAGCCGCGCGGCGGGGGGACGGACCTACGAGCAGTACTTC
CASSRAAGGRTYEQYF
>TRBJ1-2|few|TRBV7-3|TRBD1
TGTGCCAGCAGCTTAATATCCGGGACAGCAAATGGCTACACCTTC
CASSLISGTANGYTF
>TRBJ1-1|.|TRBV4-1|TRBD1
TGCGCCAGCAGCCACAGGGGGCGGGGGGGCACTGAAGCTTTCTTT
CASSHRGRGGTEAFF
>TRBJ2-7|.|TRBV14|.
TGTGCCAGCAGCCACTCGGTTTACGAGCAGTACTTC
CASSHSVYEQYF
>TRBJ2-1|.|TRBV27|TRBD2
TGTGCCAGCACCCCGGGGGGGGGAAGCTCCTACAATGAGCAGTTCTTC
CASTPGGGSSYNEQFF
>TRBJ1-5|.|TRBV12-3/TRBV12-4|.
TGTGCCAGCAGTTTAGCGCGGTACAGCAATCAGCCCCAGCATTTT
CASSLARYSNQPQHF
>TRBJ2-5|.|TRBV12-3/TRBV12-4|.
TGTGCCAGCAGCTTACCTCCGGAGACCCAGTACTTC
CASSLPPETQYF
>TRBJ2-3|few|TRBV18|.
TGTGCCAGCTCACTAGCTTCTGACACAGATACGCAGTATTTT
CASSLASDTDTQYF
>TRBJ2-1|many|TRBV4-2|.
TGTGCCAGCAGCCAAGATCTCAGGGGCGGGTACCTCTACAATGAGCAGTTCTTC
CASSQDLRGGYLYNEQFF
>TRBJ2-5|few|TRBV7-9|TRBD1
TGTGCCAGCAGCCCGACAGGGGAGGAGACCCAGTACTTC
CASSPTGEETQYF
>TRBJ2-1|.|TRBV19|TRBD2
TGTGCCACTTGTAAAAGCGGGATTTCGCCTGAGCAGTTCTTC
CATCKSGISPEQFF
>TRBJ2-1|.|TRBV6-2/TRBV6-3|TRBD2
TGTGCCAGCAGTTACAGAGCCGGGACTAGCGGGCCTAGCTCCTACAATGAGCAGTTCTTC
CASSYRAGTSGPSSYNEQFF
>TRBJ2-1|many|TRBV20-1|.
TGCAGTGCTCAATCCCCGGGACGGCAGTTCTTC
CSAQSPGRQFF
>TRBJ1-3|.|TRBV5-6|.
TGTGCCAGCAGCTTGGGACCGCCAATCTCTGGAAACACCATATATTTT
CASSLGPPISGNTIYF
>TRBJ2-1|many|TRBV18|TRBD1
TGTGCCAGCTCATCGGGACAGTACAATGAGCAGTTCTTC
CASSSGQYNEQFF
>TRBJ1-2|few|TRBV7-2|TRBD1
TGTGCCAGCAGCAACGACGGGACAGGCGCGTCCTATGGCTACACCTTC
CASSNDGTGASYGYTF
>TRBJ2-7|few|TRBV20-1|.
TGCAGTGCTAGTAGTGGGTCCCCCTCCTACGAGCAGTACTTC
CSASSGSPSYEQYF
>TRBJ1-1|few|TRBV27|.
TGTGCCAGCAGATTTGGCACCCCGAACACTGAAGCTTTCTTT
CASRFGTPNTEAFF
>TRBJ2-5|.|TRBV20-1|TRBD1
TGCAGTGCCACTGGGACAGCGGAGTTAGAGACCCAGTACTTC
CSATGTAELETQYF
>TRBJ2-7|.|TRBV6-2/TRBV6-3|.
TGTGCCAGCAGCTCACCCCCGCACGTGCGTTCCTACGAGCAGTACTTC
CASSSPPHVRSYEQYF
>TRBJ1-2|.|TRBV7-2|.
TGTGCCAGCAGCTTAACGGGGGTTGATTCCACCTTC
CASSLTGVDSTF
>TRBJ1-3|.|TRBV12-3/TRBV12-4|.
TGTGCCAGCAACTTCGGGCCGATTCTTGGGCTCTCTGGAAACACCATATATTTT
CASNFGPILGLSGNTIYF
>TRBJ1-6|few|TRBV12-3/TRBV12-4|TRBD1
TGTGCCAGCAGTTTGTTGGACAGGGATAATTCACCCCTCCACTTT
CASSLLDRDNSPLHF
>TRBJ2-3|.|TRBV25-1|TRBD2
TGTGCCAGCAGTGAGGAGGGACTAGCGGGCCCCGGGGATACGCAGTATTTT
CASSEEGLAGPGDTQYF
>TRBJ2-5|.|TRBV5-1|.
TGCGCCAGCAGCTTGGTAGGCGCAGGGTCGGAAGAGACCCAGTACTTC
CASSLVGAGSEETQYF
>TRBJ2-2|.|TRBV27|.
TGTGCCACCCGCCGAGGGGGGCCCGGGGAGCTGTTTTTT
CATRRGGPGELFF
>TRBJ2-7|few|TRBV5-1|.
TGCGCCAGCAGCTCTACCGGGACGGCACGCTACGAGCAGTACTTC
CASSSTGTARYEQYF
>TRBJ2-7|.|TRBV7-2|TRBD2
TGTGCCAGCAGCTTAGCCGGGACTAGCGGGGGCTACGAGCAGTACTTC
CASSLAGTSGGYEQYF
>TRBJ2-3|many|TRBV4-1|.
TGCGCCAGCAGCCAATCTTGGGCCCCAGGGTGGGAAGGCACAGATACGCAGTATTTT
CASSQSWAPGWEGTDTQYF
>TRBJ1-1|few|TRBV6-5|.
TGTGCCAGCAGTTACTCAGCGGCCTCCCGGGAAGCTTTCTTT
CASSYSAASREAFF